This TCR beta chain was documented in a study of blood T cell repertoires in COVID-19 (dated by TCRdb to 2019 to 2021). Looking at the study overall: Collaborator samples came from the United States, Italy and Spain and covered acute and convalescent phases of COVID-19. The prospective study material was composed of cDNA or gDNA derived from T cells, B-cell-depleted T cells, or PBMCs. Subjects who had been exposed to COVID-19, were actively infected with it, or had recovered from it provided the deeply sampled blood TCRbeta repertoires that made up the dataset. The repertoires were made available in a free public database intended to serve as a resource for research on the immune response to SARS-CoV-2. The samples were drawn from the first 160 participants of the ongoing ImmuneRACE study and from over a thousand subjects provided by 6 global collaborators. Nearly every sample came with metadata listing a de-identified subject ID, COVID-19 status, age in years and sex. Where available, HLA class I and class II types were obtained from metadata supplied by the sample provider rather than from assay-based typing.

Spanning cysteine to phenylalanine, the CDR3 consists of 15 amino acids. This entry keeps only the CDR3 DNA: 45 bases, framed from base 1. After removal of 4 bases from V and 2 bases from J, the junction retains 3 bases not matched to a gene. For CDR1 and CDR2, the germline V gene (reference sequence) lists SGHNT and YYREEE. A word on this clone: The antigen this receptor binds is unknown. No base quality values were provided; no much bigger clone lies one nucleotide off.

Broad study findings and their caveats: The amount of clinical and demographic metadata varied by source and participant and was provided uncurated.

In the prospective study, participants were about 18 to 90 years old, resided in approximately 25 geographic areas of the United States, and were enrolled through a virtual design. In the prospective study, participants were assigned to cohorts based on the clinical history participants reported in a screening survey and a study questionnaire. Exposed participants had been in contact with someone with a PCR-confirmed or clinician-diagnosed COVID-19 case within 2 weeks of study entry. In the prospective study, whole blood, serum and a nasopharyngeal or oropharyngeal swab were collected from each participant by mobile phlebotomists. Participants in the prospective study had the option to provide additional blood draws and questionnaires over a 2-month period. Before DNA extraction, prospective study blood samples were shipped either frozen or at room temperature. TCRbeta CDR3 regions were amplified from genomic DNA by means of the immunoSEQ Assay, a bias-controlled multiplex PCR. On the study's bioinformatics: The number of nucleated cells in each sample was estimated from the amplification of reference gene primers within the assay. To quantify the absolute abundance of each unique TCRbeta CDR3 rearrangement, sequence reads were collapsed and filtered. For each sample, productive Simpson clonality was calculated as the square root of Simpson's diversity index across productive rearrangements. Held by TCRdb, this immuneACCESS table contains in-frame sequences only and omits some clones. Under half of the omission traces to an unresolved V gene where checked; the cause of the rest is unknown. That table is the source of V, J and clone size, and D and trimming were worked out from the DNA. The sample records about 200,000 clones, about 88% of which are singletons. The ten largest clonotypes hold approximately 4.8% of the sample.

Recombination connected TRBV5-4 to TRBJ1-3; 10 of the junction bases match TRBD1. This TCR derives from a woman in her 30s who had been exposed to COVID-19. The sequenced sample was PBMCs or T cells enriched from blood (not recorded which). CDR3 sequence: CASSATGGAGNTIYF. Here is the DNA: TGTGCCAGCAGCGCGACAGGGGGCGCTGGAAACACCATATATTTT.